The next 31 T cell receptor beta chains were all read from a single sample in a study of T cell changes during pregnancy in multiple sclerosis. Here immunoSEQ multiplex PCR was the method, and the copy in TCRdb shows in-frame clones only, minus some. The table includes tens of thousands of clones, around 84% detected once. The source material was CD4+ T cells from peripheral blood mononuclear cells, sampled in the second trimester of pregnancy. Receptors originate from a female donor in good health, enrolled as a control in a pregnancy study.

This rearrangement joins TRBV14 to TRBJ1-1; no reliable D call. Germline CDR1 SGHDN, CDR2 FVKESK. The V and J ends lost 4 bases and 6 bases respectively, with 18 bases between them. CDR3 length: 15 amino acids. The CDR3 loop is CASSPRANLGAEAFF. The CDR3 coding sequence is TGTGCCAGCAGCCCCCGTGCGAACCTTGGAGCTGAAGCTTTCTTT.

The V and J genes are TRBV25-1 and TRBJ1-6, with D possibly matching TRBD1 (5 bases). CDR1 and CDR2 (germline): MGHDK, SYGVNS. V was pared by 6 bases and J by 10 bases, with 13 bases between. The CDR3 sequence is 13 residues long. CDR3 bases: TGTGCCAGCAGGGGACCGGGAGTCTCACCCCTCCACTTT. Encoded protein: CASRGPGVSPLHF.

This clone is labeled as medium-sized. The chain joins TRBV7-2 to TRBJ2-7, with 9 bases fitting TRBD1. Germline CDR1 reads SGHTA; CDR2 reads FQGNSA. Trimming at V came to 6 bases and at J to 1 base, leaving 7 bases not matched to a gene. There are 15 residues in the CDR3. CDR3 sequence: CASRPDRGGSYEQYF. DNA for the CDR3: TGTGCCAGCAGACCTGACAGGGGGGGATCCTACGAGCAGTACTTC.

CDR3 bases: TGTGCCAGCTCACCACTCATTATGGCCGCGACTCCTGCCTCTGGAAACACCATATATTTT. This sequence encodes CASSPLIMAATPASGNTIYF. The chain recombines TRBV18 with TRBJ1-3, with D uncertain. Deletions cut 1 base from V and 0 bases from J, with 22 bases between. Germline V CDR1 and CDR2: KGHSH, LQKENI. The CDR3 sequence is 20 residues long. The full variable domain, completed using reference TRBV18 and TRBJ1-3, is NAGVMQNPRHLVRRRGQEARLRCSPMKGHSHVYWYRQLPEEGLKFMVYLQKENIIDESGMPKERFSAEFPKEGPSILRIQQVVRGDSAAYFCASSPLIMAATPASGNTIYFGEGSWLTVV.

The rearrangement uses TRBV5-6 and TRBJ1-2, with TRBD1 matching over 12 bases. V was clipped by 2 bases and J by 6 bases; unmatched bases: 5. The CDR3 runs 15 residues. Germline lookup yields CDR1 SGHDT and CDR2 YYEEEE. The CDR3 DNA follows: TGTGCCAGCAGCTTCGTTGGGACAGGGGGCAATGGCTACACCTTC. Translating it yields CASSFVGTGGNGYTF.

This clone was found a few times. V is TRBV29-1 and J is TRBJ2-1; maybe TRBD2 (6 bases). The V end lost 7 bases, the J end lost 6 bases, and 10 bases lay between the germline ends. The CDR3 covers 11 residues. Germline CDR1 reads SQVTM; CDR2 reads ANQGSEA. The CDR3: CSGKLANEQFF. DNA for the CDR3: TGCAGCGGAAAACTAGCCAATGAGCAGTTCTTC.

This clone was detected once. The V call is TRBV5-1, the J call TRBJ2-1; 11 bases match TRBD2. The CDR3 totals 15 residues. Trimming cost V 3 bases and J 5 bases; bases outside gene matches: 4. Germline assignment: CDR1 SGHRS and CDR2 YFSETQ. The CDR3 DNA follows: TGCGCCAGCAGCTCGGGACTAGCGGCCGACAATGAGCAGTTCTTC. Protein product: CASSSGLAADNEQFF. The full variable domain, rest sourced from reference TRBV5-1 and TRBJ2-1, is KAGVTQTPRYLIKTRGQQVTLSCSPISGHRSVSWYQQTPGQGLQFLFEYFSETQRNKGNFPGRFSGRQFSNSRSEMNVSTLELGDSALYLCASSSGLAADNEQFFGPGTRLTVL.

CDR3 in amino acids: CASSGGAENYGYTF. For the CDR3, the DNA is TGTGCCAGCAGCGGGGGCGCTGAGAACTATGGCTACACCTTC. This chain joins TRBV5-4 and TRBJ1-2; the D gene is possibly TRBD1 (6 bases). V was shortened by 4 bases and J by 2 bases, with 12 bases between the two germline ends. The CDR3 has 14 amino acids. CDR1 SGHNT and CDR2 YYREEE come from the germline V gene (reference sequence).

The rearrangement joins TRBV28 to TRBJ2-3, with TRBD2 identical over 13 bases. The CDR3 covers 15 residues. Per the germline V gene, CDR1 is MDHEN and CDR2 is SYDVKM. J lost 3 bases, V lost 6 bases, and 3 bases had no gene match. The CDR3 DNA is TGTGCCAGCAGAGAGACTAGCGGGGGGACAGATACGCAGTATTTT. This translates into CASRETSGGTDTQYF.

The chain joins TRBV11-2 to TRBJ1-1; TRBD1 matches 7 bases. The V segment lost 3 bases and the J segment 4 bases; nucleotides outside the gene matches: 8. CDR1 SGHAT and CDR2 FQNNGV come from the germline V gene. The CDR3 consists of 15 residues. CDR3 sequence: CASSFKGAIGTEAFF. Here the CDR3 DNA reads TGTGCCAGCAGCTTTAAGGGGGCAATAGGCACTGAAGCTTTCTTT.

In nucleotides, the CDR3 is TGTGCCAGCACCCCCTTCCGAGATGCGACCAAAAACATTCAGTACTTC. Amino acids: CASTPFRDATKNIQYF. V gene TRBV5-6 combines with J gene TRBJ2-4, with unresolved D. The CDR3 has 16 residues. Germline V CDR1 and CDR2: SGHDT, YYEEEE. Trimming took off 6 bases at V and 2 bases at J, with 18 bases between the two ends.

The rearrangement joins TRBV6-6 to TRBJ1-1; the match to TRBD1 covers 7 bases. The CDR3 has 14 residues. Germline V CDR1 and CDR2: MNHNY, SVGAGI (reference sequence). V lost 8 bases and J lost 4; bases outside the gene matches: 10. The CDR3 region is CASLRLDRITEAFF. CDR3 nucleotide sequence: TGTGCCAGCCTCCGGTTGGACAGGATCACTGAAGCTTTCTTT.

The chain is built from TRBV7-2 and TRBJ2-1, with 8 bases that match TRBD2. CDR3 length: 15 residues. Germline V gene lookup returns CDR1 SGHTA and CDR2 FQGNSA. The trim removed 4 bases at V and 7 bases at J, leaving 9 bases unmatched. In DNA, the CDR3 is TGTGCCAGCAGCTCTCGGGGGGGAAACACTAATGAGCAGTTCTTC. It encodes CASSSRGGNTNEQFF.

Here the CDR3 reads CASGTGGRLETQYF. The CDR3 DNA is TGCGCCAGCGGTACAGGGGGCCGCCTAGAGACCCAGTACTTC. V usage is TRBV5-1 and J usage is TRBJ2-5; TRBD1 aligns across 9 bases. This CDR3 spans 14 amino acids. Germline-derived CDR1 and CDR2 are SGHRS and YFSETQ. V shed 7 bases, J shed 4 bases, and the junction held 8 bases outside the gene matches.

This clone was recorded a few times. This chain joins TRBV4-2 and TRBJ1-2; TRBD1 might be the D (5 bases). V dropped 4 bases and J dropped 5 bases, with 17 bases sitting between them. The germline V gene has CDR1 LGHNA and CDR2 YNFKEQ. This CDR3 comprises 15 residues. The CDR3 protein is CASSPLMGTGYGYTF. As DNA, the CDR3 is TGTGCCAGCAGCCCTCTAATGGGGACTGGTTATGGCTACACCTTC.

The chain joins TRBV11-2 to TRBJ2-7; TRBD1 agrees at 9 bases. CDR1 SGHAT and CDR2 FQNNGV come from the germline V gene. The V gene end was trimmed by 0 bases and the J gene end by 10 bases; junction bases not matched to a gene: 4. The CDR3 runs 13 residues. The CDR3 sequence is CASSLEGDREQYF. The CDR3 coding sequence is TGTGCCAGCAGCTTAGAGGGGGACAGGGAACAGTACTTC.

This clone was observed once. The CDR3 spells CASSNDRDLTYEQYF. The CDR3 DNA sequence: TGTGCCAGCAGCAACGACAGGGACCTAACCTACGAGCAGTACTTC. The gene calls are TRBV11-1 and TRBJ2-7, with 7 positions matching TRBD1. Germline V gene sequence: CDR1 SGHAT, CDR2 FQDESV (reference sequence). The trim removed 5 bases at V and 2 bases at J, leaving 9 bases unmatched. The CDR3 consists of 15 residues. Based on the CDR3 plus reference TRBV11-1 and TRBJ2-7, the full variable domain is EAEVAQSPRYKITEKSQAVAFWCDPISGHATLYWYRQILGQGPELLVQFQDESVVDDSQLPKDRFSAERLKGVDSTLKIQPAELGDSAMYLCASSNDRDLTYEQYFGPGTRLTVT.

The chain joins TRBV19 to TRBJ2-5; no reliable D call. The germline V gene encodes CDR1 LNHDA and CDR2 SQIVND (reference sequence). The CDR3 extends over 12 amino acids. V lost 0 bases and J 5 bases, leaving 4 bases between the germline ends. CDR3 nucleotide sequence: TGTGCCAGTAGTATAGATGCGGAGACCCAGTACTTC. Translation gives CASSIDAETQYF.

The chain joins TRBV7-2 to TRBJ1-1; 7 positions match TRBD1. The CDR3 has 16 residues. CDR1 is SGHTA, CDR2 FQGNSA, per germline. J gave up 4 bases and V 5 bases, and 13 bases lay outside the gene matches. The CDR3 nucleotides read TGTGCCAGCAGCCTTAACAGGGGTGCTGCGGGCACTGAAGCTTTCTTT. The encoded protein is CASSLNRGAAGTEAFF.

The V gene is TRBV6-5, the J gene TRBJ1-5, with TRBD1 as a possible D gene (6 bases). Germline V gene lookup returns CDR1 MNHEY and CDR2 SVGAGI. There are 14 residues in the CDR3. With 3 bases removed from V and 6 bases from J, the gap between germline ends came to 12 bases. The CDR3 DNA is TGTGCCAGCAGTTATGGTACAGGGACTCAGCCCCAGCATTTT. It is translated as CASSYGTGTQPQHF.

This sequence joins TRBV14 and TRBJ2-7; 9 nucleotides match TRBD2. V shed 2 bases and J 1 base; nucleotides not matched to a gene: 15. The CDR3 is 19 residues long. CDR1 SGHDN and CDR2 FVKESK come from the germline V gene. The CDR3 region is CASSQRRGLTSGLSYEQYF. The CDR3 bases are TGTGCCAGCAGCCAACGCCGAGGGTTGACTAGCGGCCTATCCTACGAGCAGTACTTC.

This chain links TRBV4-3 with TRBJ2-3; 7 bases match TRBD1. V dropped 0 bases and J dropped 3; count of bases not matched to a gene: 3. The CDR3 extends over 15 amino acids. Looked up from germline, CDR1 is LGHNA and CDR2 is YSLEER. The CDR3 DNA follows: TGCGCCAGCAGCCAAGATACAGGGGAGACAGATACGCAGTATTTT. This translates into CASSQDTGETDTQYF.

J is TRBJ2-2 and V is TRBV7-3, with 7 bases identical to TRBD1. The CDR3 has 17 residues. Trimming cost V 4 bases and J 2 bases; bases outside gene matches: 10. Germline V gene data show CDR1 as SGHTA and CDR2 as FQGTGA. CDR3 protein: CASSSYPRQGNTGELFF. The CDR3 DNA reads TGTGCCAGCAGCTCTTACCCTAGACAGGGAAACACCGGGGAGCTGTTTTTT.

This chain uses TRBV9 with TRBJ2-3; TRBD2 might be the D (5 bases). Germline values: CDR1 SGDLS, CDR2 YYNGEE. This CDR3 contains 15 residues. V lost 4 bases and J 4 bases, leaving 16 bases between the germline ends. CDR3 amino acids: CASSQISGSADTQYF. As DNA, the CDR3 is TGTGCCAGCAGCCAAATAAGTGGGAGTGCAGATACGCAGTATTTT.

This clone was counted a single time. V is TRBV5-5 and J is TRBJ2-3; 10 bases line up with TRBD1. Germline loops: CDR1 SGHKS, CDR2 YYEKEE (reference sequence). This CDR3 comprises 17 residues. Trimming at V came to 1 base and at J to 5 bases, leaving 10 bases not matched to a gene. The CDR3 nucleotides read TGTGCCAGCAGCTTGCTGGTAGGACAGGGGGTGGGAGATACGCAGTATTTT. Amino acids: CASSLLVGQGVGDTQYF.

The chain recombines TRBV28 with TRBJ2-7, with a tentative D call TRBD2 (6 bases). V was pared by 2 bases and J by 2 bases, with 22 bases between. CDR3 length equals 18 residues. Germline V CDR1 and CDR2: MDHEN, SYDVKM. CDR3 nucleotide sequence: TGTGCCAGCAGTTTACTCACGGGACTCTCGGGGTGGACCTACGAGCAGTACTTC. Translating gives CASSLLTGLSGWTYEQYF.

The gene calls are TRBV7-3 and TRBJ2-3, with 9 bases matching TRBD2. The germline gives CDR1 SGHTA, CDR2 FQGTGA. The trim removed 5 bases at V and 0 bases at J, leaving 3 bases unmatched. This CDR3 is 15 amino acids long. CDR3 loop: CASSPGLASTDTQYF. For the CDR3, the DNA is TGTGCCAGCAGCCCGGGACTAGCTAGCACAGATACGCAGTATTTT.

This clone was counted a few times. The chain couples TRBV5-1 to TRBJ2-5; a weak D match, TRBD2 (6 bases). The CDR3 sequence is 14 residues long. Germline V CDR1 and CDR2: SGHRS, YFSETQ. V dropped 7 bases and J dropped 2 bases, with 15 bases sitting between them. The CDR3 nucleotides are TGCGCCAGCGCTACGGGGGTGGGACAAGAGACCCAGTACTTC. Its translation is CASATGVGQETQYF.

J is TRBJ1-1 and V is TRBV10-3; D might be TRBD1 (6 bases). Trimming stripped 11 bases from V and 0 bases from J, with 16 bases between. The CDR3 length is 14 residues. Germline V gene data show CDR1 as ENHRY and CDR2 as SYGVKD. Written as DNA, the CDR3 is TGTGCCGTCGGTGGGGGCGACCTGAACACTGAAGCTTTCTTT. Its protein is CAVGGGDLNTEAFF.

CDR3 in DNA: TGTGCCAGCAGTCGGACTCATGGAGGCAATCAGCCCCAGCATTTT. It codes for CASSRTHGGNQPQHF. The chain links TRBV28 to TRBJ1-5, with D hard to call. Per germline, CDR1 MDHEN and CDR2 SYDVKM. V was pared by 5 bases and J by 2 bases, with 13 bases between. The CDR3 loop spans 15 amino acids.

V gene TRBV10-3 combines with J gene TRBJ1-2; D is ambiguous. Germline CDR1 ENHRY, CDR2 SYGVKD. The V end lost 2 bases, the J end lost 8 bases, and 9 bases lay between the germline ends. The CDR3 runs 12 residues. CDR3: CAISERDEGYTF. CDR3 bases: TGTGCCATCAGTGAGCGGGATGAAGGCTACACCTTC.